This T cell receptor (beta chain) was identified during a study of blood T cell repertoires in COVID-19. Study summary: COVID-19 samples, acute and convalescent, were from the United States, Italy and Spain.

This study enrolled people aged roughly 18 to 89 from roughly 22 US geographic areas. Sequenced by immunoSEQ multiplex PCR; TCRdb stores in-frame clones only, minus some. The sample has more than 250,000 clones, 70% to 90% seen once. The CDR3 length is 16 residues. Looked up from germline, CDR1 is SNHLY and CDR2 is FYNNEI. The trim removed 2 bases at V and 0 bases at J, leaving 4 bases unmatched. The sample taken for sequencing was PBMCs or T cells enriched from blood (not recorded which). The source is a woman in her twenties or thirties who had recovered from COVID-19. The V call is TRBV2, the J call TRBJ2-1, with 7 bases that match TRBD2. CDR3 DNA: TGTGCCAGCAGTGAAAGGCGGGGGAGCTCCTACAATGAGCAGTTCTTC. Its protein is CASSERRGSSYNEQFF.